These 9 T cell receptor beta chains came from one sample sequenced in a study of T-cell reconstitution after alpha-beta-depleted transplantation in children. Unique molecular identifiers were built into the TCRbeta library. TCRdb analysed the PCR reads with MiXCR anew, one entry per CDR3 protein. The table has around 210,000 distinct CDR3 sequences, approximately 7% seen once. Sequencing used PBMCs, obtained before TCRalphabeta/CD19-depleted stem cell transplant. Receptors were obtained from a boy between 2 and 10 years old with acute lymphoblastic leukemia, due to receive a stem cell transplant.

This chain links TRBV2 with TRBJ2-4, with unresolved D. The V gene lost 3 bases and the J gene lost 6 bases, with 9 bases spanning the gap. Germline-derived CDR1 and CDR2 are SNHLY and FYNNEI. CDR3 length: 13 residues. Here the CDR3 reads CASSESRLNIQYF. The CDR3, as DNA: TGTGCCAGCAGTGAGTCGAGACTAAACATTCAGTACTTC. The full variable domain, in which reference TRBV2 and TRBJ2-4 provide the parts outside the CDR3, is EPEVTQTPSHQVTQMGQEVILRCVPISNHLYFYWYRQILGQKVEFLVSFYNNEISEKSEIFDDQFSVERPDGSNFTLKIRSTKLEDSAMYFCASSESRLNIQYFGAGTRLSVL.

There are a few counts of this clonotype. The J gene is TRBJ2-3, the V gene TRBV9; D is undetermined. This CDR3 is 14 amino acids long. Germline values: CDR1 SGDLS, CDR2 YYNGEE. Trimming removed 0 bases from V and 5 bases from J, with 10 bases in between. CDR3 amino acids: CASSVDPEEDTQYF. The CDR3 coding sequence is TGTGCCAGCAGCGTAGATCCCGAAGAAGATACGCAGTATTTT.

V is TRBV20-1 and J is TRBJ1-1; no reliable D call. CDR3 length equals 14 residues. V lost 0 bases and J 1 base, leaving 9 bases between the germline ends. Germline CDR1 DFQATT, CDR2 SNEGSKA (reference sequence). The CDR3 region is CSARDWKENTEAFF. The CDR3 coding sequence is TGCAGTGCTAGAGATTGGAAGGAGAACACTGAAGCTTTCTTT.

This clonotype was found many times. The chain is built from TRBV7-2 and TRBJ2-1, with D perhaps matching TRBD2 (6 bases). CDR1 is SGHTA and CDR2 is FQGNSA in the germline V gene. V lost 5 bases and J 2 bases, leaving 16 bases between the germline ends. CDR3 length: 16 amino acids. CDR3 region: CASSPRRGRAYNEQFF. The CDR3 region has the DNA TGTGCCAGCAGCCCGCGTCGGGGGAGAGCCTACAATGAGCAGTTCTTC.

This clonotype has at least ten counts. V and J are TRBV5-6 and TRBJ2-7; D is undetermined. CDR1 and CDR2 from the germline V gene are SGHDT and YYEEEE. CDR3 length equals 11 residues. The V and J ends lost 4 bases and 10 bases respectively, with 12 bases between them. The CDR3: CASSIGLAQYF. CDR3 sequence (DNA): TGTGCCAGCAGCATCGGCCTGGCTCAGTACTTC.

The chain couples TRBV7-2 to TRBJ2-5, with D tentatively TRBD1 (6 bases). Germline assignment: CDR1 SGHTA and CDR2 FQGNSA. Trimming took 6 bases from V and 4 from J, leaving 18 bases between them. The CDR3 is 15 residues long. CDR3 loop: CASSSGHILGETQYF. The CDR3 region has the DNA TGTGCCAGCAGTTCGGGACACATACTGGGAGAGACCCAGTACTTC.

The chain recombines TRBV5-6 with TRBJ2-1; 7 bases map to TRBD2. Germline CDR1 reads SGHDT; CDR2 reads YYEEEE. Trimming took 4 bases from V and 7 from J; bases not matched to a gene: 8. The CDR3 extends over 14 amino acids. The CDR3 loop is CASSPGLGANEQFF. The CDR3 coding sequence is TGTGCCAGCAGCCCCGGACTAGGAGCAAATGAGCAGTTCTTC.

The sample holds many counts of this clonotype. The CDR3 reads CSASEDPKYNEQFF. The CDR3 DNA sequence: TGCAGTGCTAGTGAGGACCCGAAATACAATGAGCAGTTCTTC. The chain combines TRBV20-1 with TRBJ2-1; D not resolved. V was shortened by 3 bases and J by 4 bases, with 13 bases between the two germline ends. The CDR3 consists of 14 residues. The V gene's germline CDR1 is DFQATT and CDR2 SNEGSKA (reference sequence).

In this sample, this clonotype turned up many times. This chain links TRBV29-1 with TRBJ2-7, with TRBD2 identical over 7 bases. The CDR3 is 13 amino acids. V lost 7 bases, J lost 2 bases, and 8 bases stayed unmatched. CDR1 is SQVTM, CDR2 ANQGSEA, per germline. This chain's CDR3 is CSETGTNTYEQYF. CDR3 nucleotide sequence: TGCAGCGAAACCGGGACTAACACCTACGAGCAGTACTTC.